Listed below are T cell receptor beta chains from one sample, sequenced in a study of beta chain features in type 1 diabetes. Sequenced by immunoSEQ multiplex PCR; TCRdb stores in-frame clones only, minus some. The table has 250,000 to 400,000 clones, around 15% seen once; the top ten hold about 6.6%. Sample: central memory CD4+ T cells from blood. The receptors here all came from a man aged 30 to 39 in good health. The CDR3 runs from the conserved cysteine through the conserved F or W. The D gene is left open where the match is weak. The size of a clone is reported for some rows only, either as once, few or many, or as a class for expanded clones.

TRBJ2-2,few,-,TRBV30,TGTGCCTTAGACCGGACGCGGACCGGGGAGCTGTTTTTT,CALDRTRTGELFF
TRBJ2-3,-,-,TRBV11-2,TGTGCCAGCAGCTTAGGGTCGTCTGCGGGAAATACGCAGTATTTT,CASSLGSSAGNTQYF
TRBJ2-4,-,-,TRBV29-1,TGCAGCGTCCTTACTCGCGGGGAGGCCAAAAACATTCAGTACTTC,CSVLTRGEAKNIQYF
TRBJ2-3,few,TRBD2,TRBV30,TGTGCCTGGAATCCTAGCGGGAACACAGATACGCAGTATTTT,CAWNPSGNTDTQYF
TRBJ2-3,-,TRBD2,TRBV6-6,TGTGCCAGCAGTCTAGCGGGGGGGCGAGATACGCAGTATTTT,CASSLAGGRDTQYF
TRBJ1-2,-,-,TRBV7-2,TGTGCCAGCAGCCCCGGGACCTCCTCGGGCTATGGCTACACCTTC,CASSPGTSSGYGYTF
TRBJ2-1,few,-,TRBV7-2,TGTGCCAGCAATCAACCCCCCAATGAGCAGTTCTTC,CASNQPPNEQFF
TRBJ2-5,few,TRBD2,TRBV7-2,TGTGCCAGCAGCCCCCCGCGACTAGCGGGAGTGGAGACCCAGTACTTC,CASSPPRLAGVETQYF
TRBJ2-3,few,-,TRBV6-1,TGTGCCAGCAGTGTCTTCTGGCGAACAGATACGCAGTATTTT,CASSVFWRTDTQYF
TRBJ1-4,few,TRBD1,TRBV7-9,TGTGCCAGCAGCTTAGGACAGGGGGGAAATGAAAAACTGTTTTTT,CASSLGQGGNEKLFF
TRBJ2-2,-,-,TRBV7-9,TGTGCCAGCAGCTTAGACCCCACCGGGGAGCTGTTTTTT,CASSLDPTGELFF
TRBJ1-2,few,-,TRBV4-3,TGCGCCAGCAGCAGCTGGGGTGGCTATGGCTACACCTTC,CASSSWGGYGYTF
TRBJ1-2,-,-,TRBV15,TGTGCCACCAGCAGAGAGGAGAAAGGCTATGGCTACACCTTC,CATSREEKGYGYTF
TRBJ2-3,few,TRBD2,TRBV14,TGTGCCAGCAGCCAAGGGTCCGGACTAGCAACAGATACGCAGTATTTT,CASSQGSGLATDTQYF
TRBJ2-1,-,-,TRBV30,TGTGCCTGGAGTATAACCAGGGGGGTCACCTACAATGAGCAGTTCTTC,CAWSITRGVTYNEQFF
TRBJ2-1,-,-,TRBV6-1,TGTGCCAGCAGTGAATTGGGACTCACCGCCAATGAGCAGTTCTTC,CASSELGLTANEQFF
TRBJ1-1,few,-,TRBV9,TGTGCCAGCAGCGCATCTGGGGGGACGAACACTGAAGCTTTCTTT,CASSASGGTNTEAFF
TRBJ2-5,-,TRBD1,TRBV10-3,TGTGCCACACGAAAAAGGGACAGTAATGAGCAGTACTTC,CATRKRDSNEQYF
TRBJ1-2,-,TRBD1,TRBV19,TGTGCCTCCAAGCAGGGGGGCGCGGACTATGGCTACACCTTC,CASKQGGADYGYTF
TRBJ2-2,-,-,TRBV6-5,TGTGCCAGCAGTTACAGCGGGCCCTCCAACACCGGGGAGCTGTTTTTT,CASSYSGPSNTGELFF
TRBJ1-5,-,TRBD1,TRBV6-1,TGTGCCAGCAGTGAGGGACAGAGCAATCAGCCCCAGCATTTT,CASSEGQSNQPQHF
TRBJ2-5,few,-,TRBV15,TGTGCCACCAGCCCTACCATGATAAAACAGAACCTGAAAGAGACCCAGTACTTC,CATSPTMIKQNLKETQYF
TRBJ2-5,few,TRBD2,TRBV5-4,TGTGCCAGCAGCGTAGCGGGAGGGCAAGAGACCCAGTACTTC,CASSVAGGQETQYF
TRBJ2-7,few,-,TRBV5-5,TGTGCCAGCAGCCTAGCTTACGGCAGGAACTACGAGCAGTACTTC,CASSLAYGRNYEQYF
TRBJ1-2,-,TRBD1,TRBV28,TGTGCCAGCAGTTTTGGTGGGACAGATAACTATGGCTACACCTTC,CASSFGGTDNYGYTF
TRBJ1-1,few,-,TRBV2,TGTGCCAGCTTTATCCCTCGTGGGGTGAACACTGAAGCTTTCTTT,CASFIPRGVNTEAFF
TRBJ1-2,-,-,TRBV5-4,TGTGCCAGCAGGTCGGGGTTGAGCCGAGTAAACTATGGCTACACCTTC,CASRSGLSRVNYGYTF
TRBJ2-5,-,TRBD2,TRBV11-3,TGTGCCAGCAGCTTAGATCAGGGGACTAGCAGAGAAGAGACCCAGTACTTC,CASSLDQGTSREETQYF
TRBJ2-1,-,-,TRBV11-3,TGTGCCAGCAGCCCCATGGGCGAATACAATGAGCAGTTCTTC,CASSPMGEYNEQFF
TRBJ2-2,few,-,TRBV7-9,TGTGCCAGCAGCGGCTATACCGGGGAGCTGTTTTTT,CASSGYTGELFF
TRBJ2-5,-,-,TRBV14,TGTGCCAGCAGCCAAGCCATTAGGACGGAGACCCAGTACTTC,CASSQAIRTETQYF
TRBJ1-2,-,-,TRBV11-3,TGTGCCAGCAGCTTAGCCGCCGGGATGGGCTACACCTTC,CASSLAAGMGYTF
TRBJ1-2,few,TRBD1,TRBV11-2,TGTGCCAGCAGCGCGGGACAGGGGGGTTATGGCTACACCTTC,CASSAGQGGYGYTF
TRBJ2-1,-,-,TRBV12-2,TGTGCAAGTCGCTTTCCTTTCAATGAGCAGTTCTTC,CASRFPFNEQFF
TRBJ1-1,-,-,TRBV7-2,TGTGCCAGCAGCCTTTCCCGGGGCACTGAAGCTTTCTTT,CASSLSRGTEAFF
TRBJ2-5,-,-,TRBV11-3,TGTGCCAGCAGCTTAAAGGCGGAGACCCAGTACTTC,CASSLKAETQYF
TRBJ2-3,-,-,TRBV9,TGTGCCAGCAGCGTACGAGACGAGCTAGATACGCAGTATTTT,CASSVRDELDTQYF
TRBJ2-1,-,TRBD2,TRBV11-1,TGTGCCAGCAGCTTAGACTCGGCTAGCGGGATCTACAATGAGCAGTTCTTC,CASSLDSASGIYNEQFF
TRBJ2-3,many,-,TRBV2,TGTGCCAGCAGGGCCAGCCCTACGGGGGCAGATACGCAGTATTTT,CASRASPTGADTQYF
TRBJ1-5,few,TRBD1,TRBV7-9,TGTGCCAGCAGCTTCGGGACAGGGAACAATCAGCCCCAGCATTTT,CASSFGTGNNQPQHF
TRBJ1-6,-,-,TRBV6-5,TGTGCCAGCAGTTACTCGAGTCAGTCCAATTCACCCCTCCACTTT,CASSYSSQSNSPLHF
TRBJ1-2,-,TRBD1,TRBV7-8,TGTGCCAGCAGCCCCCAGGCGACAGGGGTCGGCTACACCTTC,CASSPQATGVGYTF
TRBJ2-3,-,-,TRBV12-5,TGTGCTAGTGGTGCAGACAGGTTAACAGATACGCAGTATTTT,CASGADRLTDTQYF
TRBJ2-5,-,TRBD1,TRBV7-2,TGTGCCAGCAGCTTCGCCCGGGACAGCCAAGAGACCCAGTACTTC,CASSFARDSQETQYF
TRBJ1-1,-,TRBD1,TRBV7-2,TGTGCCAGCAGCACTAAGGGGGCGAACACTGAAGCTTTCTTT,CASSTKGANTEAFF
TRBJ1-6,-,-,TRBV11-3,TGTGCCAGCAGCTTAGAGGCCGGTTCACCCCTCCACTTT,CASSLEAGSPLHF
TRBJ1-5,-,-,TRBV7-8,TGTGCCAGCAGGCCTATTTATACCCCGGCGTCGGGTAGTCAGCCCCAGCATTTT,CASRPIYTPASGSQPQHF